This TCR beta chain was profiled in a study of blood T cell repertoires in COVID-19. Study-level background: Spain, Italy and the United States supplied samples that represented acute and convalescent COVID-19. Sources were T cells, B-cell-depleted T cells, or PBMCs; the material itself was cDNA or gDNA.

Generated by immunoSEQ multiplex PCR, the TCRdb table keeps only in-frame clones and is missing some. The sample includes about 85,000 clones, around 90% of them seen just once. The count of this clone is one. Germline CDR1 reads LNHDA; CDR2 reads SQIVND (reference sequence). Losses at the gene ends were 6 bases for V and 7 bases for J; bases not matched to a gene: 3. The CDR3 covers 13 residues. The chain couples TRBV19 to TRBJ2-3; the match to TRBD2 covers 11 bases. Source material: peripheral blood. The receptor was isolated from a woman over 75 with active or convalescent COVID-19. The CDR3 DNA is TGTGCCAGTAGGGGACTAGCGGACAATACGCAGTATTTT. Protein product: CASRGLADNTQYF.